These 17 T cell receptor beta chains originate from one sample sequenced in a study of type 1 and type 2 diabetes patients. PCR was run on genomic DNA. Amplification of the beta chain CDR3 used 30 forward and 13 reverse multiplex primers. TCRdb passed the multiplex PCR reads through MiXCR, listing each CDR3 protein once. The data hold about 270,000 distinct CDR3 sequences, with approximately 50% observed a single time. The sequenced sample was peripheral blood mononuclear cells (PBMCs). These receptors were taken from a man younger than 30 with type 2 diabetes.

This chain connects TRBV6-5 to TRBJ2-1, with TRBD1 identical over 11 bases. The CDR3 loop spans 20 amino acids. J was trimmed by 0 bases and V by 5 bases; bases with no gene match: 15. The germline CDR1 and CDR2 sequences are MNHEY and SVGAGI. The CDR3 loop reads CASSRPDRGRLPSSYNEQFF. In nucleotides, the CDR3 is TGTGCCAGCAGTCGGCCGGACAGGGGGCGACTCCCGAGCTCCTACAATGAGCAGTTCTTC.

This clonotype was recorded once. The gene calls are TRBV19 and TRBJ2-7; 8 nucleotides agree with TRBD2. The CDR3 is 15 residues long. From germline, CDR1 is LNHDA and CDR2 SQIVND (reference sequence). Trimming took 5 bases from V and 4 from J; bases not matched to a gene: 10. CDR3 region: CASSVRGGFMYEQYF. CDR3 DNA sequence: TGTGCCAGTAGTGTTCGGGGGGGTTTTATGTACGAGCAGTACTTC.

This chain uses TRBV6-6 with TRBJ2-5; the match to TRBD2 covers 13 bases. This CDR3 region has 15 residues. The V gene's germline CDR1 is MNHNY and CDR2 SVGAGI (reference sequence). Trimming at V came to 6 bases and at J to 7 bases, leaving 8 bases not matched to a gene. CDR3 bases: TGTGCCAGCAGGAAAACTAGCGGGGGGGATAGGACCCAGTACTTC. Translation gives CASRKTSGGDRTQYF.

The V and J genes are TRBV15 and TRBJ2-5; either TRBD1 or TRBD2 may supply D (5 bases each). Per germline, CDR1 LNHNV and CDR2 YYDKDF (reference sequence). V lost 2 bases to trimming and J lost 1 base, with 14 bases between them. This CDR3 is built from 16 residues. Here the CDR3 DNA reads TGTGCCACCAGCAGAAACACGCAGGGAGCCCAAGAGACCCAGTACTTC. Translation gives CATSRNTQGAQETQYF. Using reference TRBV15 and TRBJ2-5 for the parts outside the CDR3, the full variable domain is DAMVIQNPRYQVTQFGKPVTLSCSQTLNHNVMYWYQQKSSQAPKLLFHYYDKDFNNEADTPDNFQSRRPNTSFCFLDIRSPGLGDTAMYLCATSRNTQGAQETQYFGPGTRLLVL.

The J gene is TRBJ2-2, the V gene TRBV18; D gene uncertain. Germline lookup yields CDR1 KGHSH and CDR2 LQKENI. This CDR3 is built from 15 residues. Between the trimmed V and J ends, which lost 2 bases and 8 bases, there was a span of 15 bases. CDR3 amino acids: CASSPGGSASGELFF. The CDR3 nucleotides read TGTGCCAGCTCACCAGGCGGTTCAGCCTCTGGGGAGCTGTTTTTT.

J is TRBJ2-1 and V is TRBV7-3; 10 bases match TRBD2. Germline V gene data show CDR1 as SGHTA and CDR2 as FQGTGA. The trim removed 5 bases at V and 1 base at J, leaving 14 bases unmatched. The CDR3 runs 19 residues. The CDR3 loop reads CASSHLRIAGGQSYNEQFF. CDR3 nucleotides: TGTGCCAGCAGCCATCTCCGGATAGCGGGGGGTCAATCCTACAATGAGCAGTTCTTC.

V is TRBV5-1 and J is TRBJ1-1; D gene ambiguous. The CDR3 has 13 amino acids. V dropped 0 bases and J dropped 6 bases, with 9 bases sitting between them. Germline CDR1 and CDR2: SGHRS and YFSETQ. The CDR3 DNA reads as TGCGCCAGCAGCTTGGATTGGAGTCCTGAAGCTTTCTTT. This codes for CASSLDWSPEAFF.

The rearrangement links TRBV6-2 or TRBV6-3 to TRBJ1-1, with D perhaps matching TRBD1 (6 bases). In germline, CDR1 is MNHEY, CDR2 SVGEGT. The CDR3 loop spans 15 amino acids. The V gene lost 8 bases and the J gene lost 3 bases, with 19 bases spanning the gap. Written as DNA, the CDR3 is TGTGCCAGCCGAAGTTGGACAGTACGTGACACTGAAGCTTTCTTT. It specifies CASRSWTVRDTEAFF.

About this clonotype: This could be a read error, since a much larger clone is one nucleotide away. This sequence joins TRBV30 and TRBJ2-6; 8 nucleotides align to TRBD2. The J call may be mistaken, given a closer DNA end match to TRBJ2-7. This CDR3 has 12 residues. Germline V lookup: CDR1 GTSNPN, CDR2 SVGIG (reference sequence). The CDR3 nucleotides are TGTGCCTGGAGTGAAGGGTTAGCGGGACAGTACTTC. Amino acids: CAWSEGLAGQYF.

This chain joins TRBV20-1 and TRBJ2-2; D might be TRBD2 (6 bases). Germline V lookup: CDR1 DFQATT, CDR2 SNEGSKA (reference sequence). Trimming removed 5 bases at V and 8 bases at J, with 15 bases between. This CDR3 has 13 amino acids. CDR3 bases: TGCAGTGCTCCCGGACTAAGTTTTGGGGAGCTGTTTTTT. It encodes CSAPGLSFGELFF.

This clonotype was seen only a few times. CDR3 nucleotide sequence: TGCAGTGCTAGAAATCAAGGCAGCTCCTACGAGCAGTACTTC. It is translated as CSARNQGSSYEQYF. The chain couples TRBV20-1 to TRBJ2-7; D ambiguous. Germline CDR1 and CDR2: DFQATT and SNEGSKA (reference sequence). This CDR3 is built from 14 residues. Trimming took off 2 bases at V and 0 bases at J, with 11 bases between the two ends.

This clonotype was seen at least ten times. The chain carries TRBV14 and TRBJ2-7; 7 nucleotides line up with TRBD2. The germline V gene has CDR1 SGHDN and CDR2 FVKESK. The length of the CDR3 is 14 residues. After removal of 5 bases from V and 2 bases from J, the junction contained 6 bases not matched to a gene. The chain's CDR3 is CASSRPGRAYEQYF. Here the CDR3 DNA reads TGTGCCAGCAGCAGACCGGGGAGGGCCTACGAGCAGTACTTC.

A note on this clonotype: Being one base from a much bigger clone, this may be a read error. This chain connects TRBV25-1 to TRBJ1-1; D remains ambiguous. CDR1 and CDR2 (germline): MGHDK, SYGVNS. CDR3 length: 15 amino acids. The DNA for the CDR3 is TGTGCCAGCAGTGGTCTACTCCAAGAGAACACTGAAGCTATCTTT. The encoded protein is CASSGLLQENTEAIF.

The gene calls are TRBV5-1 and TRBJ2-6, with TRBD1 identical over 7 bases. The germline gives CDR1 SGHRS, CDR2 YFSETQ. The length of the CDR3 is 16 residues. V gave up 4 bases and J gave up 2 bases; unmatched junction bases: 6. CDR3 protein: CASSVTGHTGANVLTF. In nucleotides, the CDR3 is TGCGCCAGCAGCGTGACAGGGCATACTGGGGCCAACGTCCTGACTTTC.

In this sample, this clonotype turned up a few times. J is TRBJ2-1 and V is TRBV15; D possibly matches TRBD1 or TRBD2 (6 bases each). The germline V and J ends were trimmed by 4 bases and 4 bases, with 17 bases remaining between them. The CDR3 is 16 amino acids. CDR1 and CDR2 from the germline V gene are LNHNV and YYDKDF (reference sequence). The CDR3, as DNA: TGTGCCACCAGCAAAGGTCGGGGGCCTAGTTACAATGAGCAGTTCTTC. It is translated as CATSKGRGPSYNEQFF.

The gene calls are TRBV7-6 and TRBJ1-4, with D unclear. The V gene lost 5 bases and the J gene lost 6 bases, with 13 bases spanning the gap. The CDR3 runs 14 residues. Germline V gene lookup returns CDR1 SGHVS and CDR2 FNYEAQ. Here the CDR3 reads CASSPRDGYEKLFF. CDR3 nucleotide sequence: TGTGCCAGCAGCCCACGCGACGGCTATGAAAAACTGTTTTTT.

The chain links TRBV6-7 to TRBJ1-5; D unclear. TRBV6-7 is identified as an open reading frame with a role that is uncertain. The CDR3 runs to 18 residues. Trimming took 2 bases from V and 0 from J, leaving 17 bases between them. The CDR3 sequence is CASSYPLATGNSNQPQHF. The CDR3 coding sequence is TGTGCCAGCAGTTACCCCCTCGCGACGGGAAATAGCAATCAGCCCCAGCATTTT.